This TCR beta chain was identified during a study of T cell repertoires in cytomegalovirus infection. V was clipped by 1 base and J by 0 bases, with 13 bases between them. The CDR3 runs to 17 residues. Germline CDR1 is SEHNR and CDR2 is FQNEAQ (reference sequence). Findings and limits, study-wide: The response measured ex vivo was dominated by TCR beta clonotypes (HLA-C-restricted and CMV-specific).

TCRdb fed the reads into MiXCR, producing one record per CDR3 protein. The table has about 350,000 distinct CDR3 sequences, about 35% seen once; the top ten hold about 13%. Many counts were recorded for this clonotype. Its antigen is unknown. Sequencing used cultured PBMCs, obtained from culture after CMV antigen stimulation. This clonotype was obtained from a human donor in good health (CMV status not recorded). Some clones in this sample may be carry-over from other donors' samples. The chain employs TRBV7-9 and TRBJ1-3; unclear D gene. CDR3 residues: CASSLVAPQLSGNTIYF. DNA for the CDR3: TGTGCCAGCAGCTTAGTGGCGCCACAGCTCTCTGGAAACACCATATATTTT. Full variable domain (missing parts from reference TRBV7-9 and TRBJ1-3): DTGVSQNPRHKITKRGQNVTFRCDPISEHNRLYWYRQTLGQGPEFLTYFQNEAQLEKSRLLSDRFSAERPKGSFSTLEIQRTEQGDSAMYLCASSLVAPQLSGNTIYFGEGSWLTVV.